What follows is one TCR beta chain and its context. The antigen remains unidentified. A sample-barcoded 5' primer and a J-beta primer mix were used in a second PCR of roughly 7 to 11 cycles. Via MiXCR, TCRdb re-called the 5' RACE reads, giving one row per CDR3 protein. The sample lists hundreds of thousands of distinct CDR3 sequences, roughly 56% seen once, with 20% to 30% in the top ten. These data come from a study of blood T cells in healthy people across ages. About the study: Template switching caught about one barcoded beta molecule for each two T cells. Points from the study as a whole: From one million sequenced T cells, diversity estimates were lower bounds. The study found more naive CD4+ cells and higher diversity in long-lived than aged donors.

CDR1 is SQVTM and CDR2 is ANQGSEA in the germline V gene. CDR3 length equals 14 residues. V was pared by 4 bases and J by 2 bases, with 9 bases between. The rearrangement joins TRBV29-1 to TRBJ2-6, with D perhaps matching TRBD1 or TRBD2 (6 bases each). Sequencing used blood. The TCR comes from a man between 35 and 55 years old in good health. CDR3 coding DNA: TGCAGCGTTGGGGGGGCGACTGGGGCCAACGTCCTGACTTTC. This encodes CSVGGATGANVLTF.